A selection of T cell receptor beta chains follows, all from one sample in a study of blood T cells in healthy people across ages. TCRdb independently ran MiXCR on the 5' RACE reads; one entry per CDR3 protein. The repertoire includes 650,000 to 900,000 distinct CDR3 sequences, around 68% of them detected once, and 28% sits in the top ten. The material sequenced was blood. The receptors stem from a man aged 25 to 40 in good health. The CDR3 runs from the conserved cysteine through the conserved F or W. The order of the fields is J gene, D gene, V gene, clone size, CDR3 protein, CDR3 DNA. A D gene is named only where the DNA matches it firmly. The size of a clone is reported for some rows only, either as once, few or many, or as a class for expanded clones.

J: TRBJ2-3; D: TRBD2; V: TRBV20-1; size: .; CDR3: CSARDPGLAGTSTDTQYF; DNA: TGCAGTGCTAGAGATCCCGGACTAGCGGGGACTAGCACAGATACGCAGTATTTT
J: TRBJ1-6; D: .; V: TRBV6-5; size: .; CDR3: CASSSLEGRRDDSPLHF; DNA: TGTGCCAGCAGTTCCCTTGAGGGCCGGCGCGATGATTCACCCCTCCACTTT
J: TRBJ1-4; D: .; V: TRBV7-2; size: .; CDR3: CASSLVGGVGEKLFF; DNA: TGTGCCAGCAGCTTAGTGGGGGGGGTAGGGGAAAAACTGTTTTTT
J: TRBJ2-5; D: .; V: TRBV5-1; size: few; CDR3: CASSLQGPLREQYF; DNA: TGCGCCAGCAGCTTACAGGGGCCGTTACGGGAGCAGTACTTC
J: TRBJ2-7; D: TRBD1; V: TRBV28; size: .; CDR3: CASSFPRDSSSYEQYF; DNA: TGTGCCAGCAGTTTCCCCAGGGACAGCTCTTCCTACGAGCAGTACTTC
J: TRBJ2-7; D: .; V: TRBV10-3; size: .; CDR3: CAISDSAGYEQYF; DNA: TGTGCCATCAGTGACTCGGCAGGCTACGAGCAGTACTTC
J: TRBJ2-3; D: .; V: TRBV7-2; size: .; CDR3: CASSLMGGHPVEDTQYF; DNA: TGTGCCAGCAGCTTAATGGGTGGACACCCCGTCGAAGATACGCAGTATTTT
J: TRBJ1-2; D: .; V: TRBV20-1; size: .; CDR3: CSARDMGYGYTF; DNA: TGCAGTGCTAGAGATATGGGCTATGGCTACACCTTC
J: TRBJ1-6; D: .; V: TRBV18; size: .; CDR3: CASSPYRGESLLHF; DNA: TGTGCCAGCTCACCCTATAGGGGGGAATCACTCCTCCACTTT
J: TRBJ2-1; D: .; V: TRBV9; size: .; CDR3: CASSVERELNEQFF; DNA: TGTGCCAGCAGCGTAGAAAGGGAATTGAATGAGCAGTTCTTC
J: TRBJ2-4; D: .; V: TRBV7-6; size: .; CDR3: CASSSAEGNIQYF; DNA: TGTGCCAGCAGCTCTGCCGAGGGAAACATTCAGTACTTC
J: TRBJ2-3; D: .; V: TRBV24-1; size: .; CDR3: CATERTQGTRGRYF; DNA: TGTGCCACCGAAAGAACTCAAGGGACCCGGGGACGGTATTTT
J: TRBJ2-5; D: .; V: TRBV4-2; size: .; CDR3: CASSQEGQGGRQETQYF; DNA: TGTGCCAGCAGCCAAGAGGGACAAGGCGGGCGCCAAGAGACCCAGTACTTC
J: TRBJ1-6; D: TRBD1; V: TRBV10-3; size: few; CDR3: CAISESGQAYNSPLHF; DNA: TGTGCCATCAGTGAGTCAGGACAGGCATATAATTCACCCCTCCACTTT
J: TRBJ2-6; D: .; V: TRBV6-4; size: many; CDR3: CASSDDISGANVLTF; DNA: TGTGCCAGCAGTGACGACATCTCTGGGGCCAACGTCCTGACTTTC
J: TRBJ2-1; D: .; V: TRBV14; size: once; CDR3: CASSQGLDHEQFF; DNA: TGTGCCAGCAGCCAAGGTCTAGATCATGAGCAGTTCTTC
J: TRBJ1-4; D: TRBD1; V: TRBV27; size: once; CDR3: CASARDRFNEKLFF; DNA: TGTGCCAGCGCGCGGGACAGATTCAATGAAAAACTGTTTTTT
J: TRBJ1-2; D: .; V: TRBV20-1; size: .; CDR3: CSVPKRDKKNYGYTF; DNA: TGCAGTGTCCCAAAACGGGACAAGAAGAACTATGGCTACACCTTC
J: TRBJ1-2; D: .; V: TRBV5-4; size: .; CDR3: CASSLELQDHGYTF; DNA: TGTGCCAGCAGCTTGGAATTACAGGACCATGGCTACACCTTC
J: TRBJ1-5; D: .; V: TRBV19; size: .; CDR3: CASSIRDGSIAAQHF; DNA: TGTGCCAGTAGTATTCGGGACGGTTCAATTGCGGCCCAGCATTTT
J: TRBJ1-2; D: .; V: TRBV12-3/TRBV12-4; size: .; CDR3: CASSWEGSYGYTF; DNA: TGTGCCAGCAGTTGGGAGGGTTCGTATGGCTACACCTTC
J: TRBJ1-5; D: TRBD1; V: TRBV3-1; size: once; CDR3: CASSQGQGLQPQHF; DNA: TGTGCCAGCAGCCAAGGACAGGGACTTCAGCCCCAGCATTTT
J: TRBJ2-3; D: .; V: TRBV7-8; size: .; CDR3: CASSPLGQFSTDTQYF; DNA: TGTGCCAGCAGCCCACTAGGGCAGTTTAGCACAGATACGCAGTATTTT
J: TRBJ2-5; D: .; V: TRBV9; size: few; CDR3: CASSFRTEETQYF; DNA: TGTGCCAGCAGCTTTAGGACTGAAGAGACCCAGTACTTC